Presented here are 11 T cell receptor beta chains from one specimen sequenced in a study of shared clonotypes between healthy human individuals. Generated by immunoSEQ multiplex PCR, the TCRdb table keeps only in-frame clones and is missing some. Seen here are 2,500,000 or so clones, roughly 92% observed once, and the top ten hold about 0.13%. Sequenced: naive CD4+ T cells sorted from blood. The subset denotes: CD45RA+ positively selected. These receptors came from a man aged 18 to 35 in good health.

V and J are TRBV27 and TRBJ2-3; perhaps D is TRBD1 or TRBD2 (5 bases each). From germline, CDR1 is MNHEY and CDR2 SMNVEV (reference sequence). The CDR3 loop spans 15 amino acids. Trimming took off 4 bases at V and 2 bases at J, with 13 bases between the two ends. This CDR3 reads CASSSRDRYTDTQYF. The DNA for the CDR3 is TGTGCCAGCAGTTCCCGGGACCGATACACAGATACGCAGTATTTT.

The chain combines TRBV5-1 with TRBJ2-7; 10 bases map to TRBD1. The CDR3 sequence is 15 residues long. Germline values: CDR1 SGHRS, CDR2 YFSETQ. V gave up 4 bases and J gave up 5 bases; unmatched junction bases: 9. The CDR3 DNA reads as TGCGCCAGCAGCCTAACCGGGACAGGGGTCCACGAGCAGTACTTC. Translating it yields CASSLTGTGVHEQYF.

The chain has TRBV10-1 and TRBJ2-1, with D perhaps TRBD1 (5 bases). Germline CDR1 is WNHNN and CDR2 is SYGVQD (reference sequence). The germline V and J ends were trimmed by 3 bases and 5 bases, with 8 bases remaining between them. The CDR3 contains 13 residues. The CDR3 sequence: CASSDGHNNEQFF. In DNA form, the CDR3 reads TGCGCCAGCAGTGATGGACACAACAATGAGCAGTTCTTC.

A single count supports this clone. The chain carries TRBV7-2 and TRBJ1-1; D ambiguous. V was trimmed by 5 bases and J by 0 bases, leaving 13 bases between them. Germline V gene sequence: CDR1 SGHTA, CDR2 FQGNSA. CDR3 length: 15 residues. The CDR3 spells CASSATPGMNTEAFF. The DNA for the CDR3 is TGTGCCAGCAGCGCAACCCCCGGGATGAACACTGAAGCTTTCTTT.

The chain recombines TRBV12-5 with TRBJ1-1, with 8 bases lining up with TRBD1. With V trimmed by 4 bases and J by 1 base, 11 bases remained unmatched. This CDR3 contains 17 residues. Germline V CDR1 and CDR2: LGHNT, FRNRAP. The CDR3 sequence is CASGSRLGTGSNTEAFF. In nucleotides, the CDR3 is TGTGCTAGTGGTTCCCGCCTAGGGACAGGATCGAACACTGAAGCTTTCTTT.

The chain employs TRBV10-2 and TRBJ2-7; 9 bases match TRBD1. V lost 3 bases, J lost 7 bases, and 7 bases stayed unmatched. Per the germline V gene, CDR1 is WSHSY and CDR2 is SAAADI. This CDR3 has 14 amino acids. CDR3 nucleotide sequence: TGCGCCAGCAGTGACTTTGACAGGGGGGGAGAGCAGTACTTC. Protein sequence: CASSDFDRGGEQYF.

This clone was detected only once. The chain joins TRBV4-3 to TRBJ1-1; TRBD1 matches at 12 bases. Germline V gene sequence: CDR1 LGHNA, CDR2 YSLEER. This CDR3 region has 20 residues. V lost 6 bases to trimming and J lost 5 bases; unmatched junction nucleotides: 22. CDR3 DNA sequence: TGCGCCAGCAGAGATTTTCCGATTCCGGGACAGGGGGCGTTCGGAACTGAAGCTTTCTTT. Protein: CASRDFPIPGQGAFGTEAFF.

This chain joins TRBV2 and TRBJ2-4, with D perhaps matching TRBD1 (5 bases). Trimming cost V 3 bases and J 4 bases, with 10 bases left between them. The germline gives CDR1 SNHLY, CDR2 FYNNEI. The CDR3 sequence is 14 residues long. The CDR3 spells CASSDRQIKNIQYF. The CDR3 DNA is TGTGCCAGCAGTGATAGACAGATAAAAAACATTCAGTACTTC.

CDR3 sequence: CASRATGLTNEKLFF. The CDR3 region has the DNA TGTGCCAGCAGGGCTACAGGGCTAACTAATGAAAAACTGTTTTTT. This chain links TRBV27 with TRBJ1-4; D perhaps matches TRBD1 (6 bases). The ends were cut back, 6 bases at V and 1 base at J, with 12 bases in the middle. Per germline, CDR1 MNHEY and CDR2 SMNVEV (reference sequence). This CDR3 region has 15 residues.

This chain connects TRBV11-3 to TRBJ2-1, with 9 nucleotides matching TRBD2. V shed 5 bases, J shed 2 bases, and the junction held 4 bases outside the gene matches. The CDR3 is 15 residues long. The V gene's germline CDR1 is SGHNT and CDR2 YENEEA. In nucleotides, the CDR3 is TGTGCCAGCAGCCCAGCGGGGGGTGCCTACAATGAGCAGTTCTTC. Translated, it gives CASSPAGGAYNEQFF. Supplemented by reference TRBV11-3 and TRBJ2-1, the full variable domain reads EAGVVQSPRYKIIEKKQPVAFWCNPISGHNTLYWYLQNLGQGPELLIRYENEEAVDDSQLPKDRFSAERLKGVDSTLKIQPAELGDSAVYLCASSPAGGAYNEQFFGPGTRLTVL.

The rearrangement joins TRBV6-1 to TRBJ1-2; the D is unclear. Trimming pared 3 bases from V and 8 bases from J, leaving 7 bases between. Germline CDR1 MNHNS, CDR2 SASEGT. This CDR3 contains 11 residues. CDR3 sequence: CASSEDLGYTF. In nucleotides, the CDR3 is TGTGCCAGCAGTGAGGACCTGGGCTACACCTTC.